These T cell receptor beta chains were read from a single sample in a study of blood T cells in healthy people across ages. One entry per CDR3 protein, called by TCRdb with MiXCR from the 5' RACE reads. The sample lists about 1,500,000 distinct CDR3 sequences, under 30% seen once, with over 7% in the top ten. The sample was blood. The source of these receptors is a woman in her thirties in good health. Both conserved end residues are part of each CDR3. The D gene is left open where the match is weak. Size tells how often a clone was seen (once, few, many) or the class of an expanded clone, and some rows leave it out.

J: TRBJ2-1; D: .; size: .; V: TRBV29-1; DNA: TGCAGCGTTGAAGATCCATTCGCGGGGGCGACGGACAATGAGCAGTTCTTC; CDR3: CSVEDPFAGATDNEQFF
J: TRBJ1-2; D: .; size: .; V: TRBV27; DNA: TGTGCCAGCAGTTTTGGGGCAGGGGCCTCTTATGGCTACACCTTC; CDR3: CASSFGAGASYGYTF
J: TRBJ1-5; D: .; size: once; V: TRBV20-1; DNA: TGCAGTGCCCAGGTCGCGGGCCTGGGCAATCAGCCCCAGCATTTT; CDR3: CSAQVAGLGNQPQHF
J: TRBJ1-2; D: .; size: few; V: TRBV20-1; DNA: TGCAGTGCTAGTTACAGCACCTATGGCTACACCTTC; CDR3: CSASYSTYGYTF
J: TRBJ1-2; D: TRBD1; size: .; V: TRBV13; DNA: TGTGCCAGCAGCCCCACAGGGGGCAGAGATGGCTACACCTTC; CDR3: CASSPTGGRDGYTF
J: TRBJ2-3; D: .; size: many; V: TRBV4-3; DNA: TGCGCCAGCAGCCAAGTAGCCCTATCAGCTACGCAGTATTTT; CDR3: CASSQVALSATQYF
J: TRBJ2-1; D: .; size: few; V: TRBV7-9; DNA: TGTGCCACGGACAGTCCGGGCTACAATGAGCAGTTCTTC; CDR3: CATDSPGYNEQFF
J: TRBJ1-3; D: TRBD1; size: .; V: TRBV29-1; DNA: TGCAGCGTTGAAGGGACAGGAGGTTCGTCTGGAAACACCATATATTTT; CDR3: CSVEGTGGSSGNTIYF
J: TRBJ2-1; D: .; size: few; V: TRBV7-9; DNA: TGTGCCAGCAGCAACCGGGACGGGTACGAGCAGTTCTTC; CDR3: CASSNRDGYEQFF
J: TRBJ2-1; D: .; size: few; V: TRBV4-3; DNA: TGCGCCAGCAGCCAAGAAAGGGAGGCTGAGCAGTTCTTC; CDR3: CASSQEREAEQFF
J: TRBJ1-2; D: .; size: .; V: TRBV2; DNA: TGTGCCAGCATGGCACATGAATACTATGGCTACACCTTC; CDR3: CASMAHEYYGYTF